The T cell receptor (beta chain) under discussion was sequenced for a study of post-analysis software for immune sequencing data. Broader study findings: TRBV5-6, TRBV5-1 and TRBV20-1 were among roughly 5 TRBV segments more frequent in patients than controls.

Points on this clonotype: Its target is not known.

Germline loops: CDR1 SEHNR, CDR2 FQNEAQ (reference sequence). The CDR3 runs 15 residues. V trimming: 5 bases; J trimming: 0 bases; junction bases outside the gene matches: 3. cDNA libraries for TCR beta contained unique molecular identifiers. TCRdb re-analysed the PCR reads in MiXCR, keeping a single row per CDR3 protein. The table lists about 430,000 distinct CDR3 sequences, 35% to 45% of them singletons, with 7.5% to 8.5% in the top ten. Material: blood. The receptor was derived from a girl between 2 and 10 years old with multiple sclerosis. The chain employs TRBV7-9 and TRBJ2-1, with TRBD1 matching 8 bases. The CDR3 loop is CASSETGGSYNEQFF. The DNA for the CDR3 is TGTGCCAGCAGCGAAACAGGGGGCTCCTACAATGAGCAGTTCTTC.